This is a list of T cell receptor beta chains from one sample in a study of CXCR3-negative and CXCR3-positive naive CD8 T cells. TCRdb reprocessed the 5' RACE reads; each CDR3 protein has one entry and no DNA is given. The sample table sets out under 150,000 distinct CDR3 sequences. The sample taken for sequencing was naive CXCR3+ CD8+ T cells from blood. All receptors come from a human donor in good health. Some clones in this sample may be carry-over from other donors' samples. Each CDR3 is given with its conserved first and last residue.

v_call	j_call	cdr3_length	cdr3_aa
TRBV19	TRBJ2-7	14	CASTATRNSYEQYF
TRBV7-2	TRBJ2-2	15	CASSFGQSTVGELFF
TRBV5-5	TRBJ2-1	13	CASSLAGAHEQFF
TRBV4-1	TRBJ2-3	18	CASSQDWTGRGHTDTQYF
TRBV5-1	TRBJ2-7	14	CASSQGGRPYEQYF
TRBV18	TRBJ2-2	17	CASSPAPPRENNGELFF
TRBV7-6	TRBJ2-1	17	CASSPTWGRAQYNEQFF
TRBV4-1	TRBJ2-7	19	CASSQDILLEAGLSYEQYF
TRBV15	TRBJ1-1	14	CATSAKEGNTEAFF
TRBV7-3	TRBJ1-1	13	CASSSLPNAEAFF
TRBV15	TRBJ2-4	17	CATSREERGLAKNIQYF
TRBV12-3/TRBV12-4	TRBJ1-5	15	CASSPLGGGDQPQHF
TRBV11-2	TRBJ1-2	15	CASSLDIQLGYGYTF
TRBV5-1	TRBJ2-7	15	CASSLSGSSSYEQYF
TRBV29-1	TRBJ2-7	13	CSAEDRETYEQYF
TRBV28	TRBJ1-2	14	CASSATGFEYGYTF
TRBV7-6	TRBJ2-1	17	CASSLAWGRGPYNEQFF